A single sample is the source of the 8 T cell receptor beta chains below, sequenced in a study of cytotoxic CD8 clonotypes in ibrutinib-treated CLL. Assay: immunoSEQ multiplex PCR; the TCRdb copy retains only in-frame clones and omits some. The sample holds around 310,000 clones, 80% seen once. The sequencing used PBMCs, collected before ibrutinib treatment. Every receptor here comes from a human donor with chronic lymphocytic leukemia.

V usage is TRBV29-1 and J usage is TRBJ1-1; D might be TRBD1 (5 bases). Trimming stripped 4 bases from V and 5 bases from J, with 11 bases between. Germline V CDR1 and CDR2: SQVTM, ANQGSEA. CDR3 length: 12 amino acids. CDR3 DNA sequence: TGCAGCGTTGTGACTGAGGGGACTGAAGCTTTCTTT. It translates to CSVVTEGTEAFF.

The chain recombines TRBV7-2 with TRBJ2-5; TRBD2 matches 7 bases. Germline V gene lookup returns CDR1 SGHTA and CDR2 FQGNSA. Trimming removed 4 bases from V and 6 bases from J; junction bases left unmatched: 11. The CDR3 is 15 residues long. This CDR3 is CASSSKSGVRQTQYF. CDR3 bases: TGTGCCAGCAGCTCAAAAAGCGGGGTACGGCAGACCCAGTACTTC.

This chain joins TRBV5-8 and TRBJ1-1; D unresolved. Germline CDR1 and CDR2: SGHTS and YDEGEE. CDR3 size: 17 residues. Trimming removed 3 bases at V and 0 bases at J, with 18 bases between. The chain's CDR3 is CASSSRVFAGLNTEAFF. The CDR3 nucleotides are TGTGCCAGCAGCTCCCGCGTCTTTGCAGGCCTGAACACTGAAGCTTTCTTT.

A few counts support this clone. V gene TRBV6-5 combines with J gene TRBJ2-7; the D call may be TRBD1 or TRBD2 (5 bases each). This CDR3 region has 15 residues. The V gene's germline CDR1 is MNHEY and CDR2 SVGAGI. The ends were cut back, 5 bases at V and 0 bases at J, with 14 bases in the middle. The CDR3: CASSPGPYSSYEQYF. CDR3 sequence (DNA): TGTGCCAGCAGTCCGGGACCCTACAGCTCCTACGAGCAGTACTTC.

The chain carries TRBV28 and TRBJ1-1; D uncertain. The CDR3 has 14 residues. Trimming stripped 4 bases from V and 0 bases from J, with 9 bases between. Germline loops: CDR1 MDHEN, CDR2 SYDVKM. Here the CDR3 DNA reads TGTGCCAGCAGTTCCCGAGGACTGAACACTGAAGCTTTCTTT. It codes for CASSSRGLNTEAFF.

This clone was detected only once. The chain uses TRBV19 and TRBJ1-5, with 8 bases that match TRBD1. Germline lookup yields CDR1 LNHDA and CDR2 SQIVND (reference sequence). CDR3 length: 19 residues. V shed 3 bases, J shed 0 bases, and the junction held 13 bases outside the gene matches. The CDR3 reads CASSIPGGVSMYSNQPQHF. The DNA for the CDR3 is TGTGCCAGTAGTATCCCAGGGGGCGTATCGATGTATAGCAATCAGCCCCAGCATTTT.

V and J are TRBV7-4 and TRBJ1-1; TRBD1 matches at 7 bases. This CDR3 is built from 17 residues. Germline CDR1 and CDR2: SGHVT and SQSDAQ. J lost 1 base, V lost 5 bases, and 13 bases had no gene match. The CDR3 sequence is CASSRDRKLDGNTEAFF. For the CDR3, the DNA is TGTGCCAGCAGCAGGGACAGAAAGTTAGACGGGAACACTGAAGCTTTCTTT. Combining the CDR3 with reference TRBV7-4 and TRBJ1-1 gives the whole variable domain GAGVSQSPRYKVAKRGRDVALRCDSISGHVTLYWYRQTLGQGSEVLTYSQSDAQRDKSGRPSGRFSAERPERSVSTLKIQRTEQGDSAVYLCASSRDRKLDGNTEAFFGQGTRLTVV.

This chain joins TRBV30 and TRBJ2-1, with D uncertain. The CDR3 runs to 12 residues. V lost 4 bases to trimming and J lost 7 bases, with 11 bases between them. Per germline, CDR1 GTSNPN and CDR2 SVGIG (reference sequence). The chain's CDR3 is CAWNPNMNEQFF. CDR3 sequence (DNA): TGTGCCTGGAATCCCAACATGAATGAGCAGTTCTTC.